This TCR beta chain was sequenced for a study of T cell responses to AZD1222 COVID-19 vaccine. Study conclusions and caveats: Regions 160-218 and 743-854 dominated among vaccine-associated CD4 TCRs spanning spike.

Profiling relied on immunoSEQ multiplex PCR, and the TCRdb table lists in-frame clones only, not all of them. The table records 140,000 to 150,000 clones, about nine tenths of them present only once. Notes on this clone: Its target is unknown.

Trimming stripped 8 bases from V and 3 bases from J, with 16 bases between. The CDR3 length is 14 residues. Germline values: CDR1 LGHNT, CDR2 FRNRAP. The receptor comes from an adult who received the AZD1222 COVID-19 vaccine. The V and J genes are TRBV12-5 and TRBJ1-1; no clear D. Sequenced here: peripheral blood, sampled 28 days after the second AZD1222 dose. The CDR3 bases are TGTGCTAGTCGTACGTGGGCGGACGACACTGAAGCTTTCTTT. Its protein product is CASRTWADDTEAFF.